This T cell receptor beta chain appears in the sequencing data of a study of post-analysis software for immune sequencing data. About the study: The study covered relapsing-remitting, secondary progressive and progressive-relapsing courses of multiple sclerosis. Study results and limitations: F measure clustering grouped samples strongly by preparation batch. Included in a set of several TRBV segments more frequent in patients than controls were TRBV5-6, TRBV5-1 and TRBV20-1. Comparison with controls showed significantly lower normalized Chao1 diversity in multiple sclerosis patients.

Unique molecular identifiers were carried by the TCR beta cDNA libraries. T cells, about 0.9 to 10 million of them, yielded approximately 530,000 cDNA molecules. One entry per CDR3 protein, called by TCRdb with MiXCR from the PCR reads. The data show hundreds of thousands of distinct CDR3 sequences, with roughly 29% seen just once and around 0.6% held by the top ten. Trimming left V 1 base short and J 4 bases short, with 15 bases between. The CDR3 length is 16 residues. CDR1 LGHNA and CDR2 YSLEER come from the germline V gene. Points on this clonotype: Its antigen is undetermined.

Material for sequencing was blood. The rearrangement joins TRBV4-3 to TRBJ2-3, with D possibly being TRBD1 or TRBD2 (6 bases each). The sequence derives from a girl aged 5-17 years with multiple sclerosis. The CDR3 region has the DNA TGCGCCAGCAGCCAAGGGTGGAGGGGGTTCGCAGATACGCAGTATTTT. It encodes CASSQGWRGFADTQYF.